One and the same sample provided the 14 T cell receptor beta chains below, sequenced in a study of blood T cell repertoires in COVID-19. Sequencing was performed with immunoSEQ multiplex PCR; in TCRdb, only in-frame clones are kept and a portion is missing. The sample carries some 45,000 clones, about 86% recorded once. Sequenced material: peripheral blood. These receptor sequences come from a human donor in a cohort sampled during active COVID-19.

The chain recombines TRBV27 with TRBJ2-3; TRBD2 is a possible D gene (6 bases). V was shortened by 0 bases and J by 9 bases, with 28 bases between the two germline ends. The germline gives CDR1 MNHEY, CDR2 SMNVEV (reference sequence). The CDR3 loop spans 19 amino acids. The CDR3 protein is CASSLSTPGTDFIGGTQYF. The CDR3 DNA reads TGTGCCAGCAGTTTATCGACCCCCGGGACGGACTTCATCGGGGGAACGCAGTATTTT.

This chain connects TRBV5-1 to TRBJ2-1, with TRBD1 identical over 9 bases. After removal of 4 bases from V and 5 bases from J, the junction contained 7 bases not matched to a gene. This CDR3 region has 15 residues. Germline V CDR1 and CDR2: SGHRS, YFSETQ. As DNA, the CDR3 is TGCGCCAGCAGCGGTGGACAGGGGTTCAACAATGAGCAGTTCTTC. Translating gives CASSGGQGFNNEQFF.

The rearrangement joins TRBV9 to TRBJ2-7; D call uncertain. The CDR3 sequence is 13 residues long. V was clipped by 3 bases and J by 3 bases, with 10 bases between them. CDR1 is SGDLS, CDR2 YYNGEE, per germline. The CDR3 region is CASSASTDYEQYF. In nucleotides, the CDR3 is TGTGCCAGCAGCGCTTCGACTGACTACGAGCAGTACTTC.

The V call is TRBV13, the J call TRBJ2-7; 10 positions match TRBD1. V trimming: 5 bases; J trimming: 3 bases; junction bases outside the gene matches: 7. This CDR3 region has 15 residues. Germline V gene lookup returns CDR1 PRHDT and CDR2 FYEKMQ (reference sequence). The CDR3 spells CASSPGTGVLYEQYF. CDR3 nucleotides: TGTGCCAGCAGCCCCGGGACAGGGGTTCTCTACGAGCAGTACTTC. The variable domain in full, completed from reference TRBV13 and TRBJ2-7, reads AAGVIQSPRHLIKEKRETATLKCYPIPRHDTVYWYQQGPGQDPQFLISFYEKMQSDKGSIPDRFSAQQFSDYHSELNMSSLELGDSALYFCASSPGTGVLYEQYFGPGTRLTVT.

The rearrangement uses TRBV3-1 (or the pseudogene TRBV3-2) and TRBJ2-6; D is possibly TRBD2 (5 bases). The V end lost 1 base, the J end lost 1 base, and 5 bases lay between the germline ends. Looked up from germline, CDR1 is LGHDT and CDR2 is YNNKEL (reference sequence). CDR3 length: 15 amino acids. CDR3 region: CASSQGGSGANVLTF. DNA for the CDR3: TGTGCCAGCAGCCAAGGAGGGTCTGGGGCCAACGTCCTGACTTTC.

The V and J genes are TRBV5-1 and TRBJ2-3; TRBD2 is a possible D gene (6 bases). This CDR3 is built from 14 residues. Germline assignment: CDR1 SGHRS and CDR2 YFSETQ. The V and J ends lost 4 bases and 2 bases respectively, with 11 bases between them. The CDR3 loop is CASSRDSPTDTQYF. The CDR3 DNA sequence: TGCGCCAGCAGCAGGGACTCGCCCACAGATACGCAGTATTTT. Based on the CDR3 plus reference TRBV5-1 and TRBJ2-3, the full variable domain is KAGVTQTPRYLIKTRGQQVTLSCSPISGHRSVSWYQQTPGQGLQFLFEYFSETQRNKGNFPGRFSGRQFSNSRSEMNVSTLELGDSALYLCASSRDSPTDTQYFGPGTRLTVL.

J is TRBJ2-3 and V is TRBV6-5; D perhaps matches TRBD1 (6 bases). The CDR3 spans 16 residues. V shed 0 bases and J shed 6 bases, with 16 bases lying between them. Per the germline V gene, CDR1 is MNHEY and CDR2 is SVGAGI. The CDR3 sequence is CASSYSTPGAVDTQYF. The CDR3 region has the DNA TGTGCCAGCAGTTACTCGACTCCAGGGGCGGTGGATACGCAGTATTTT.

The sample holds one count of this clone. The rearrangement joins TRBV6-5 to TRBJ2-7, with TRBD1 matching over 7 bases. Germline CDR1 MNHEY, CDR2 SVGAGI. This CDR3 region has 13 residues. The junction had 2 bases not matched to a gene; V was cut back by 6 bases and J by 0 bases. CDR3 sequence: CASRDRTSYEQYF. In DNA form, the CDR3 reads TGTGCCAGCAGGGACAGGACCTCCTACGAGCAGTACTTC.

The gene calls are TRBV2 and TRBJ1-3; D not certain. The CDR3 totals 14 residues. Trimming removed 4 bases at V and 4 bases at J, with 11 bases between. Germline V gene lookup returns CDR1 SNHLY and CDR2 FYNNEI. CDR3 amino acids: CASSGRRKGNTIYF. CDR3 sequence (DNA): TGTGCCAGCAGTGGACGCAGGAAGGGAAACACCATATATTTT.

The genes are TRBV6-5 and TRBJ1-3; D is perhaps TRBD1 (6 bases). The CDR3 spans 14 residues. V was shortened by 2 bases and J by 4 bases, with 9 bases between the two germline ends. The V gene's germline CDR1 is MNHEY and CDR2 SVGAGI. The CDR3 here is CASSYTRGGNTIYF. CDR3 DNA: TGTGCCAGCAGTTACACCAGGGGAGGAAACACCATATATTTT.

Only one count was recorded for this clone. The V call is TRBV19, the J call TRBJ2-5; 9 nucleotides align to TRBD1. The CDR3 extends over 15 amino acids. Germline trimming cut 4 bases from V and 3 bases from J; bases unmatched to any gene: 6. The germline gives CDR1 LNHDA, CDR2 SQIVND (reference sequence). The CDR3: CASSRTGAVKETQYF. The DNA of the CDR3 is TGTGCCAGTAGTAGGACAGGGGCGGTCAAAGAGACCCAGTACTTC. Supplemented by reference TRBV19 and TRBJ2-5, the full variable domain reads DGGITQSPKYLFRKEGQNVTLSCEQNLNHDAMYWYRQDPGQGLRLIYYSQIVNDFQKGDIAEGYSVSREKKESFPLTVTSAQKNPTAFYLCASSRTGAVKETQYFGPGTRLLVL.

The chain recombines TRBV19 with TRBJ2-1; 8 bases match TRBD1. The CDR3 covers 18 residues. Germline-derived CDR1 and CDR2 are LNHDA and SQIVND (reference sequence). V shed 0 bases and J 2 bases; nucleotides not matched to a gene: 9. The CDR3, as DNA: TGTGCCAGTAGTATAGAGATCCCCTGGACAGGGCCCTACAATGAGCAGTTCTTC. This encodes CASSIEIPWTGPYNEQFF.

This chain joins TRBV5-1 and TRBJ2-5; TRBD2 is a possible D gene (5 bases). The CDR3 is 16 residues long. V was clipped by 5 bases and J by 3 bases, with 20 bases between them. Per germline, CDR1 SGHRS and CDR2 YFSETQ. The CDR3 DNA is TGCGCCAGCAGTGGAGGACGAGGGAACGCCAAAGAGACCCAGTACTTC. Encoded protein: CASSGGRGNAKETQYF.

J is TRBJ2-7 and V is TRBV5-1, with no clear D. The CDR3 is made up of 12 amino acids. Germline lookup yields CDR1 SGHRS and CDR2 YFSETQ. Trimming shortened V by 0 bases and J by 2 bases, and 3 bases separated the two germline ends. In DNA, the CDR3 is TGCGCCAGCAGCTTGGGTACCTACGAGCAGTACTTC. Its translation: CASSLGTYEQYF.